This paragraph covers one T cell receptor beta chain sequence. The sample is drawn from a study of blood T cell repertoires in COVID-19. Across the whole study: The cDNA or gDNA used as material had been derived from T cells, B-cell-depleted T cells, or PBMCs.

Germline assignment: CDR1 SGHAT and CDR2 FQDESV (reference sequence). Trimming cost V 7 bases and J 0 bases, with 12 bases left between them. This CDR3 has 15 amino acids. The assay was immunoSEQ multiplex PCR, and TCRdb's table has in-frame clones only and misses some. The sample holds hundreds of thousands of clones, roughly nine tenths seen once. The origin of this receptor is a man in his forties with acute or convalescent COVID-19. The sample was peripheral blood. This sequence joins TRBV11-1 and TRBJ2-2; D perhaps matches TRBD1 (5 bases). In DNA, the CDR3 is TGTGCCAGCACCTTTCAGGGTCCGAACACCGGGGAGCTGTTTTTT. It specifies CASTFQGPNTGELFF.